The 27 T cell receptor beta chains presented below share a single source sample, sequenced in a study of glioma-infiltrating T cells after dendritic cell vaccination. TCRdb's table, derived via immunoSEQ multiplex PCR, lists solely in-frame clones and lacks some. Here the sample spans about 87,000 clones, 70% to 90% being singletons. The material sequenced was blood, taken before dendritic cell vaccination. The receptor set was obtained from a human donor with glioblastoma.

This chain connects TRBV27 to TRBJ1-1; 7 bases match TRBD1. Looked up from germline, CDR1 is MNHEY and CDR2 is SMNVEV (reference sequence). The CDR3 totals 14 residues. The trim removed 5 bases at V and 0 bases at J, leaving 3 bases unmatched. CDR3: CASSRGTVNTEAFF. The CDR3 DNA follows: TGTGCCAGCAGTCGGGGGACAGTGAACACTGAAGCTTTCTTT.

V is TRBV30 and J is TRBJ1-1; D is ambiguous. Trimming cost V 4 bases and J 1 base, with 10 bases left between them. The CDR3 is 13 amino acids. Germline CDR1 is GTSNPN and CDR2 is SVGIG (reference sequence). Here the CDR3 reads CAWKTQTNTEAFF. The CDR3 DNA reads as TGTGCCTGGAAGACACAGACGAACACTGAAGCTTTCTTT.

The V call is TRBV30, the J call TRBJ1-1; a possible D gene is TRBD1 (6 bases). The CDR3 has 13 amino acids. CDR1 and CDR2 from the germline V gene are GTSNPN and SVGIG (reference sequence). The germline V and J ends were trimmed by 4 bases and 5 bases, with 14 bases remaining between them. The CDR3 loop is CAWTRGGGTEAFF. The CDR3 bases are TGTGCCTGGACCCGGGGGGGCGGGACTGAAGCTTTCTTT. Full variable domain (remainder filled in from reference TRBV30 and TRBJ1-1): SQTIHQWPATLVQPVGSPLSLECTVEGTSNPNLYWYRQAAGRGLQLLFYSVGIGQISSEVPQNLSASRPQDRQFILSSKKLLLSDSGFYLCAWTRGGGTEAFFGQGTRLTVV.

The rearrangement joins TRBV5-6 to TRBJ2-2; D is ambiguous. The V gene lost 1 base and the J gene lost 5 bases, with 6 bases spanning the gap. This CDR3 has 13 amino acids. Germline-derived CDR1 and CDR2 are SGHDT and YYEEEE. In DNA form, the CDR3 reads TGTGCCAGCAGCTTGACGGGTACCGGGGAGCTGTTTTTT. It translates to CASSLTGTGELFF.

This chain links TRBV7-2 with TRBJ1-5, with 8 bases lining up with TRBD1. V gave up 2 bases and J gave up 0 bases; unmatched junction bases: 3. The CDR3 runs 16 residues. CDR1 is SGHTA and CDR2 is FQGNSA in the germline V gene. CDR3 bases: TGTGCCAGCAGCTTATCAGGGGGCCGTAGCAATCAGCCCCAGCATTTT. It specifies CASSLSGGRSNQPQHF. Full variable domain (missing parts from reference TRBV7-2 and TRBJ1-5): GAGVSQSPSNKVTEKGKDVELRCDPISGHTALYWYRQSLGQGLEFLIYFQGNSAPDKSGLPSDRFSAERTGGSVSTLTIQRTQQEDSAVYLCASSLSGGRSNQPQHFGDGTRLSIL.

The rearrangement links TRBV5-4 to TRBJ2-5; D unresolved. Germline loops: CDR1 SGHNT, CDR2 YYREEE (reference sequence). The CDR3 runs to 13 residues. Between the trimmed V and J ends, which lost 3 bases and 3 bases, there was a span of 9 bases. CDR3 nucleotides: TGTGCCAGCAGCTCCCCCAGTGAAGAGACCCAGTACTTC. Translation gives CASSSPSEETQYF.

The CDR3 spells CASSTWGQVNTEAFF. DNA for the CDR3: TGTGCCAGTAGTACCTGGGGGCAGGTAAACACTGAAGCTTTCTTT. The chain links TRBV19 to TRBJ1-1, with a weak D call TRBD1 (6 bases). The V gene lost 4 bases and the J gene lost 2 bases, with 14 bases spanning the gap. This CDR3 is 15 amino acids long. The germline V gene encodes CDR1 LNHDA and CDR2 SQIVND (reference sequence).

The genes are TRBV6-5 and TRBJ1-1, with D unresolved. The CDR3 consists of 13 residues. Germline-derived CDR1 and CDR2 are MNHEY and SVGAGI. Deletions cut 6 bases from V and 11 bases from J, with 19 bases between. CDR3 sequence (DNA): TGTGCCAGCAGGTGGAACCCGGGTCTCCCGGCTTTCTTT. This encodes CASRWNPGLPAFF.

This sequence joins TRBV29-1 and TRBJ1-2, with D perhaps matching TRBD1 (6 bases). Looked up from germline, CDR1 is SQVTM and CDR2 is ANQGSEA. The V end was cut by 3 bases, the J end by 2 bases, with 10 bases between. CDR3 length equals 13 residues. CDR3 nucleotide sequence: TGCAGCGTTGACGGACAGTCCAACTATGGCTACACCTTC. This gives the protein CSVDGQSNYGYTF.

The chain has TRBV18 and TRBJ1-1, with TRBD1 as a possible D gene (5 bases). Germline V lookup: CDR1 KGHSH, CDR2 LQKENI. The CDR3 has 17 residues. The V gene lost 2 bases and the J gene lost 0 bases, with 16 bases spanning the gap. The CDR3 nucleotides read TGTGCCAGCTCACCAGGGGCAGGGATGAGCATGAACACTGAAGCTTTCTTT. This codes for CASSPGAGMSMNTEAFF.

The V call is TRBV27, the J call TRBJ2-1; TRBD2 agrees at 9 bases. This CDR3 comprises 20 residues. Germline trimming cut 5 bases from V and 2 bases from J; bases unmatched to any gene: 19. The germline V gene encodes CDR1 MNHEY and CDR2 SMNVEV (reference sequence). CDR3 nucleotide sequence: TGTGCCAGCAGTACAGTATGGCGGGAGGGTCCCAGGGGTGCCTACAATGAGCAGTTCTTC. This sequence encodes CASSTVWREGPRGAYNEQFF.

The sample holds one count of this clone. The gene calls are TRBV15 and TRBJ2-3, with 9 bases aligning to TRBD2. Per the germline V gene, CDR1 is LNHNV and CDR2 is YYDKDF (reference sequence). V trimming: 9 bases; J trimming: 5 bases; junction bases outside the gene matches: 6. This CDR3 region has 13 residues. In nucleotides, the CDR3 is TGTGCCACAGGGGCGGGAGGGTTAGATACGCAGTATTTT. Amino acids: CATGAGGLDTQYF.

This rearrangement joins TRBV2 to TRBJ1-2; D is unresolved. Trimming removed 3 bases at V and 7 bases at J, with 12 bases between. The CDR3 consists of 13 residues. From germline, CDR1 is SNHLY and CDR2 FYNNEI. The CDR3 loop reads CASSELQLGGYTF. In DNA form, the CDR3 reads TGTGCCAGCAGTGAGTTGCAACTTGGTGGCTACACCTTC.

CDR3 protein: CASNPGGTAAYEQYF. CDR3 sequence (DNA): TGCGCCAGCAACCCAGGCGGGACAGCAGCCTACGAGCAGTACTTC. This chain connects TRBV5-1 to TRBJ2-7, with a tentative D call TRBD1 (7 bases). Trimming took off 6 bases at V and 2 bases at J, with 18 bases between the two ends. The CDR3 has 15 amino acids. CDR1 SGHRS and CDR2 YFSETQ come from the germline V gene.

The chain has TRBV5-1 and TRBJ2-5; 8 bases match TRBD1. V shed 4 bases and J 4 bases; nucleotides not matched to a gene: 3. CDR1 and CDR2 (germline): SGHRS, YFSETQ. This CDR3 comprises 13 residues. CDR3 sequence reads: CASSHQGAETQYF. The DNA for the CDR3 is TGCGCCAGCAGCCACCAGGGGGCAGAGACCCAGTACTTC.

The V and J genes are TRBV6-1 and TRBJ2-3, with TRBD1 as a possible D gene (6 bases). The germline gives CDR1 MNHNS, CDR2 SASEGT. Deletions cut 4 bases from V and 2 bases from J, with 13 bases between. The CDR3 consists of 15 residues. This CDR3 reads CASSATGPYTDTQYF. The CDR3 DNA is TGTGCCAGCAGTGCGACAGGACCTTACACAGATACGCAGTATTTT.

This chain links TRBV6-1 with TRBJ2-7, with no clear D. The CDR3 runs 14 residues. Between the trimmed V and J ends, which lost 5 bases and 0 bases, there was a span of 11 bases. Germline loops: CDR1 MNHNS, CDR2 SASEGT. The CDR3 DNA sequence: TGTGCCAGCAGTCTACAAGGAGACTCCTACGAGCAGTACTTC. It encodes CASSLQGDSYEQYF.

The V gene is TRBV7-2, the J gene TRBJ1-2; possibly TRBD1 for D (6 bases). V was clipped by 5 bases and J by 4 bases, with 11 bases between them. CDR1 and CDR2 (germline): SGHTA, FQGNSA. The CDR3 consists of 13 residues. CDR3 sequence reads: CASSPDSFYGYTF. CDR3 nucleotide sequence: TGTGCCAGCAGCCCGGACAGTTTCTATGGCTACACCTTC.

The CDR3 region is CASRRDRAFEKLFF. CDR3 nucleotide sequence: TGTGCCAGCAGGCGGGACAGGGCGTTTGAAAAACTGTTTTTT. The chain joins TRBV2 to TRBJ1-4; 9 nucleotides agree with TRBD1. Germline V gives CDR1 SNHLY, CDR2 FYNNEI. CDR3 length equals 14 residues. After removal of 6 bases from V and 7 bases from J, the junction contained 6 bases not matched to a gene.

The genes are TRBV5-1 and TRBJ2-3, with TRBD2 matching over 8 bases. Germline V lookup: CDR1 SGHRS, CDR2 YFSETQ. V trimming: 4 bases; J trimming: 4 bases; junction bases outside the gene matches: 8. The CDR3 runs 15 residues. The CDR3 region is CASSPLSTSADTQYF. The CDR3 bases are TGCGCCAGCAGCCCCCTTTCGACTAGCGCAGATACGCAGTATTTT.

The rearrangement links TRBV5-1 to TRBJ2-7; D gene ambiguous. The CDR3 is 13 residues long. CDR1 SGHRS and CDR2 YFSETQ come from the germline V gene. The ends were cut back, 2 bases at V and 2 bases at J, with 8 bases in the middle. The CDR3 sequence: CASSFSPTYEQYF. As DNA, the CDR3 is TGCGCCAGCAGCTTCAGTCCAACCTACGAGCAGTACTTC.

CDR3: CASIPNNDRVKAFF. The CDR3 nucleotides are TGTGCCAGCATCCCTAATAACGACAGGGTTAAAGCTTTCTTT. The V call is TRBV6-1, the J call TRBJ1-1; 7 nucleotides agree with TRBD1. V dropped 7 bases and J dropped 9; count of bases not matched to a gene: 14. The CDR3 consists of 14 residues. Per germline, CDR1 MNHNS and CDR2 SASEGT.

The rearrangement uses TRBV7-9 and TRBJ2-3; D possibly corresponds to TRBD2 (6 bases). The V end lost 8 bases, the J end lost 0 bases, and 15 bases lay between the germline ends. The CDR3 length is 15 residues. Germline CDR1 and CDR2: SEHNR and FQNEAQ (reference sequence). CDR3 bases: TGTGCCAGCGCTTCTTGGGGGGAAAGCACAGATACGCAGTATTTT. It specifies CASASWGESTDTQYF.

The V and J genes are TRBV10-3 and TRBJ2-2, with D possibly being TRBD1 (6 bases). V dropped 9 bases and J dropped 4 bases, with 9 bases sitting between them. The CDR3 has 12 amino acids. Per germline, CDR1 ENHRY and CDR2 SYGVKD. The DNA for the CDR3 is TGTGCCATTTGGGACACCACCGGGGAGCTGTTTTTT. This encodes CAIWDTTGELFF.

This chain connects TRBV6-5 to TRBJ1-2, with D perhaps matching TRBD1 (5 bases). Germline CDR1 and CDR2: MNHEY and SVGAGI. V lost 2 bases to trimming and J lost 7 bases, with 11 bases between them. The CDR3 length is 13 residues. The CDR3 protein is CASSYQGMGGYTF. CDR3 in DNA: TGTGCCAGCAGTTACCAGGGTATGGGTGGCTACACCTTC.

The chain has TRBV5-1 and TRBJ2-7, with D uncertain. Trimming left V 9 bases short and J 3 bases short, with 19 bases between. Germline V gives CDR1 SGHRS, CDR2 YFSETQ. This CDR3 is 14 amino acids long. In DNA, the CDR3 is TGCGCCACCAGACCGTCGCCCAACAACTACGAGCAGTACTTC. It encodes CATRPSPNNYEQYF.

Only one count was recorded for this clone. This chain joins TRBV6-1 and TRBJ2-2; D possibly corresponds to TRBD1 (6 bases). In germline, CDR1 is MNHNS, CDR2 SASEGT. The CDR3 runs 14 residues. The V end was cut by 7 bases, the J end by 1 base, with 10 bases between. CDR3 region: CASKGQLNTGELFF. DNA of the CDR3: TGTGCCAGCAAAGGACAGCTGAACACCGGGGAGCTGTTTTTT.